This TCR beta chain stems from a study of shared clonotypes between healthy human individuals. Study-wide context: Per donor, CD8 memory used one plate, CD8 naive used two, CD4 memory used three and CD4 naive used three.

Here immunoSEQ multiplex PCR was the method, and the copy in TCRdb shows in-frame clones only, minus some. The sample yields under 2.5 million clones, around 93% seen once. The source is a man between 18 and 29 years old in good health. Some clones in this sample may be carry-over from other donors' samples. Sequenced input: naive CD4+ T cells from PBMCs. Specified subset: CD45RA+ positively selected.

Here the CDR3 reads CASSSRLGDWSYNEQFF. The CDR3 nucleotides read TGTGCCAGCAGTTCACGTCTCGGGGACTGGTCTTACAATGAGCAGTTCTTC. This chain uses TRBV11-2 with TRBJ2-1; D is perhaps TRBD2 (6 bases). The CDR3 length is 17 residues. V lost 6 bases, J lost 4 bases, and 22 bases lay in between. Per the germline V gene, CDR1 is SGHAT and CDR2 is FQNNGV.